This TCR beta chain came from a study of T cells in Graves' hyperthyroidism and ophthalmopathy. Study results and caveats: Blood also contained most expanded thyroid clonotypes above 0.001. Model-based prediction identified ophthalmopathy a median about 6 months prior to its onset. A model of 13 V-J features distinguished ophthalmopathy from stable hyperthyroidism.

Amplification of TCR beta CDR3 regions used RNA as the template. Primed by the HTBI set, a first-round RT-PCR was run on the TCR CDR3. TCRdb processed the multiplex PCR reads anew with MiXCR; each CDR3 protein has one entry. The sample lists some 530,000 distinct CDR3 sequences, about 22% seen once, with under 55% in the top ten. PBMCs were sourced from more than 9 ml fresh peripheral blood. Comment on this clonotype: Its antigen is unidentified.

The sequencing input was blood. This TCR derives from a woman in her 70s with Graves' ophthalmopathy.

The CDR3 DNA reads as TGTGCCAGCAGCCAAGGGCTGGGTAGGACGGGAGAGCAGTACTTC. As protein: CASSQGLGRTGEQYF. The rearrangement links TRBV3-1 to TRBJ2-7; D is possibly TRBD2 (5 bases). V gave up 1 base and J gave up 7 bases, with 17 bases separating them. Looked up from germline, CDR1 is LGHDT and CDR2 is YNNKEL (reference sequence). The CDR3 has 15 residues.